This T cell receptor beta chain was sequenced during a study of prognosis after radiotherapy for stage I lung cancer. Overall study: Delivery of radiotherapy was by SBRT in 3 to 5 fractions at a biologically effective dose of at least 100 Gy. Study-wide results and limits: A determination of whether the expanded TCR clones were tumor-specific was not made.

The TCR beta CDR3 region was amplified from genomic DNA, with two rounds of multiplex PCR being used for the amplification. Round one of PCR was performed, and it used primers specific to each TRBV and TRBJ gene. TCRdb re-analysed the multiplex PCR reads in MiXCR, keeping a single row per CDR3 protein. The sample lists around 25,000 distinct CDR3 sequences; under 40% were seen once. CT and PET/CT showed node-negative disease in all patients, none of whom had received prior chemotherapy or radiotherapy or had other malignancies. This clonotype was found many times. Its target is not known. The germline V gene encodes CDR1 LGHNA and CDR2 YNFKEQ. Trimming cost V 3 bases and J 3 bases; bases outside gene matches: 4. This CDR3 is built from 15 residues.

Sample: PBMCs, taken before or after stereotactic body radiation therapy (not recorded which). This chain joins TRBV4-2 and TRBJ2-5, with 10 bases lining up with TRBD1. This TCR was recovered from a donor over 45 with non-small cell lung cancer. The DNA for the CDR3 is TGTGCCAGCAGCCACTCCGGGACAGGGGAAGAGACCCAGTACTTC. As protein: CASSHSGTGEETQYF.